This T cell receptor (beta chain) originates from a study of OX40 agonist ivuxolimab in advanced cancers. Whole-study results and caveats: Both CD4+ and CD8+ T cell populations in blood had undergone clonal expansion by week 6 at 0.1 to 3.0 mg/kg.

This table comes from immunoSEQ multiplex PCR, and its TCRdb copy is limited to in-frame clones, with some not included. The sample holds 7,500 to 10,000 clones, about two thirds seen once. Notes on this clone: Its specificity is not known.

This CDR3 comprises 14 residues. Trimming shortened V by 4 bases and J by 9 bases, and 16 bases separated the two germline ends. Germline V gene data show CDR1 as MNHEY and CDR2 as SVGAGI. V is TRBV6-5 and J is TRBJ1-5; the D gene is possibly TRBD1 (5 bases). The clonotype comes from an adult with an advanced solid tumor such as melanoma, head and neck, liver or kidney cancer. This specimen was CD4+ or CD8+ T cells sorted from blood, taken in a trial of the OX40 agonist ivuxolimab. CDR3 bases: TGTGCCAGCAGTTTTGATCAGGGACGGCGGCCCCAGCATTTT. Its protein is CASSFDQGRRPQHF.